The 20 T cell receptor beta chains listed next were all sequenced from one sample in a study of CD8 T cells in Susac syndrome (dated by TCRdb to about 2019). The library was obtained by the immunoSEQ multiplex PCR assay. RNA was extracted using the RNeasy kit, and roughly 0.5 to 1 microgram was reverse transcribed with random hexamers. The raw public reads went through TCRdb reprocessing: fastp at Q25, MiXCR clone calling, in-frame beta chains kept. Here each entry gathers all rows of one CDR3 protein and keeps the most common genes and DNA. Across this sample there are tens of thousands of distinct CDR3 sequences, with roughly 90% seen only once. The ten top clones hold about 0.52% of the sample. The sample taken for sequencing was CD8+ T cells from PBMCs. The receptors stem from a human donor with multiple sclerosis.

This chain's CDR3 is CASSLAGEGWEQYF. CDR3 nucleotides: TGTGCCAGCAGTTTAGCGGGAGAGGGTTGGGAGCAGTACTTC. The V and J genes are TRBV27 and TRBJ2-7, with 7 bases aligning to TRBD2. Germline CDR1 MNHEY, CDR2 SMNVEV (reference sequence). V shed 2 bases, J shed 7 bases, and the junction held 8 bases outside the gene matches. This CDR3 is built from 14 residues.

The gene calls are TRBV6-2 or TRBV6-3 and TRBJ2-7; 12 bases align to TRBD2. In germline, CDR1 is MNHEY, CDR2 SVGEGT. Trimming cost V 10 bases and J 4 bases; bases outside gene matches: 8. The CDR3 loop spans 14 amino acids. The CDR3 is CATYGLAGKYEQYF. DNA of the CDR3: TGTGCCACCTACGGACTAGCGGGAAAATACGAGCAGTACTTC.

The chain combines TRBV7-9 with TRBJ2-2; D unclear. Trimming pared 7 bases from V and 5 bases from J, leaving 11 bases between. The CDR3 consists of 13 residues. Per germline, CDR1 SEHNR and CDR2 FQNEAQ (reference sequence). The CDR3 protein is CASIVEMTGELFF. The CDR3 DNA reads as TGTGCCAGCATCGTGGAGATGACCGGGGAGCTGTTTTTT.

In nucleotides, the CDR3 is TGTGCCAGCAGTACGCCCTACGAGCAGTACTTC. Residues: CASSTPYEQYF. The chain recombines TRBV27 with TRBJ2-7; D not resolved. The V and J ends lost 5 bases and 2 bases respectively, with 4 bases between them. Germline V lookup: CDR1 MNHEY, CDR2 SMNVEV (reference sequence). CDR3 length equals 11 residues.

The chain joins TRBV9 to TRBJ1-4; maybe TRBD1 (6 bases). The germline gives CDR1 SGDLS, CDR2 YYNGEE. Trimming shortened V by 4 bases and J by 1 base, and 11 bases separated the two germline ends. The CDR3 runs to 15 residues. CDR3: CASSHEGVTNEKLFF. Written as DNA, the CDR3 is TGTGCCAGCAGCCATGAGGGGGTAACTAATGAAAAACTGTTTTTT.

The chain employs TRBV20-1 and TRBJ2-7, with TRBD1 matching 10 bases. The trim removed 6 bases at V and 5 bases at J, leaving 10 bases unmatched. The CDR3 contains 14 residues. Germline lookup yields CDR1 DFQATT and CDR2 SNEGSKA (reference sequence). CDR3 sequence reads: CSARGTGVQHEQYF. CDR3 DNA: TGCAGTGCCCGGGGGACAGGGGTCCAGCACGAGCAGTACTTC.

V gene TRBV6-5 combines with J gene TRBJ2-7, with 7 bases lining up with TRBD1. This CDR3 is built from 15 residues. CDR1 and CDR2 from the germline V gene are MNHEY and SVGAGI. The junction had 9 bases not matched to a gene; V was cut back by 6 bases and J by 1 base. CDR3 sequence reads: CASSPGTDPSYEQYF. CDR3 sequence (DNA): TGTGCCAGCAGCCCCGGGACAGATCCTTCCTACGAGCAGTACTTC.

J is TRBJ2-7 and V is TRBV20-1; 8 nucleotides agree with TRBD1. The CDR3 sequence is 15 residues long. The germline V gene has CDR1 DFQATT and CDR2 SNEGSKA (reference sequence). With 0 bases clipped from V and 4 bases from J, the junction kept 8 bases outside the gene matches. The CDR3 loop reads CSARDIRGPLYEQYF. In DNA form, the CDR3 reads TGCAGTGCTAGAGATATCAGGGGGCCGCTGTACGAGCAGTACTTC.

The chain's CDR3 is CASSEKAYEQYF. As DNA, the CDR3 is TGTGCCAGCAGTGAGAAAGCCTACGAGCAGTACTTC. The genes are TRBV6-1 and TRBJ2-7, with D hard to call. V lost 3 bases and J lost 2, with 5 bases in between. Germline-derived CDR1 and CDR2 are MNHNS and SASEGT. The CDR3 is 12 amino acids.

The V and J genes are TRBV2 and TRBJ1-1, with 8 positions matching TRBD1. This CDR3 spans 17 amino acids. Germline lookup yields CDR1 SNHLY and CDR2 FYNNEI. CDR3 residues: CARNGDAGGRGDTEAFF. CDR3 sequence (DNA): TGTGCTAGAAACGGCGATGCAGGGGGCCGTGGGGACACTGAAGCTTTCTTT.

The CDR3 sequence is CASSLLAGSVATNEKLFF. As DNA, the CDR3 is TGTGCCAGCAGTTTATTGGCCGGCTCGGTCGCAACTAATGAAAAACTGTTTTTT. This chain joins TRBV28 and TRBJ1-4; D is ambiguous. V was cut by 1 base and J by 0 bases, with 15 bases left in between. The germline V gene has CDR1 MDHEN and CDR2 SYDVKM. This CDR3 is built from 18 residues.

The rearrangement uses TRBV5-4 and TRBJ2-5; D is perhaps TRBD1 (5 bases). The V gene lost 1 base and the J gene lost 3 bases, with 7 bases spanning the gap. Germline V gives CDR1 SGHNT, CDR2 YYREEE (reference sequence). This CDR3 region has 13 residues. DNA of the CDR3: TGTGCCAGCAGCTTGTTAGGGGAAGAGACCCAGTACTTC. It translates to CASSLLGEETQYF.

This rearrangement joins TRBV19 to TRBJ2-5; 10 bases map to TRBD2. V lost 2 bases to trimming and J lost 5 bases; unmatched junction nucleotides: 5. The CDR3 runs 15 residues. In germline, CDR1 is LNHDA, CDR2 SQIVND (reference sequence). CDR3 region: CASSIWLAGVETQYF. For the CDR3, the DNA is TGTGCCAGTAGTATATGGCTAGCGGGAGTTGAGACCCAGTACTTC.

The V call is TRBV7-9, the J call TRBJ2-1; 7 positions match TRBD1. CDR1 and CDR2 from the germline V gene are SEHNR and FQNEAQ (reference sequence). The CDR3 sequence is 18 residues long. Trimming at V came to 4 bases and at J to 2 bases, leaving 14 bases not matched to a gene. CDR3 DNA sequence: TGTGCCAGCAGCTCCACTATAAGGGGGCAATCAACCTACAATGAGCAGTTCTTC. Encoded protein: CASSSTIRGQSTYNEQFF.

This chain joins TRBV11-2 and TRBJ1-1; no firm D call. V was shortened by 6 bases and J by 3 bases, with 8 bases between the two germline ends. This CDR3 spans 12 amino acids. Germline V gene lookup returns CDR1 SGHAT and CDR2 FQNNGV. The CDR3 here is CASSEAYTEAFF. DNA of the CDR3: TGTGCCAGCAGTGAGGCGTACACTGAAGCTTTCTTT.

V usage is TRBV6-2 or TRBV6-3 and J usage is TRBJ2-7, with TRBD2 matching 11 bases. Unmatched junction bases numbered 6, after V lost 1 base and J lost 4 bases. The CDR3 spans 16 residues. CDR1 MNHEY and CDR2 SVGEGT come from the germline V gene. DNA for the CDR3: TGTGCCAGCAGTTACTTCGGGACTAGCGGAGGTTACGAGCAGTACTTC. As protein: CASSYFGTSGGYEQYF.

This clonotype came up once. This chain joins TRBV20-1 and TRBJ2-6; a weak D match, TRBD1 (6 bases). Germline V gene lookup returns CDR1 DFQATT and CDR2 SNEGSKA (reference sequence). CDR3 size: 18 residues. The ends were cut back, 3 bases at V and 0 bases at J, with 18 bases in the middle. The DNA of the CDR3 is TGCAGTGCTAGTCTTTGGACAGCCTCCGACTCTGGGGCCAACGTCCTGACTTTC. Its protein is CSASLWTASDSGANVLTF.

V is TRBV28 and J is TRBJ2-4, with D hard to call. V was trimmed by 5 bases and J by 0 bases, leaving 20 bases between them. The CDR3 is made up of 18 amino acids. Germline V gene lookup returns CDR1 MDHEN and CDR2 SYDVKM. CDR3 residues: CASSPMNPTKIAKNIQYF. DNA for the CDR3: TGTGCCAGCAGTCCTATGAACCCGACAAAGATAGCCAAAAACATTCAGTACTTC. The whole variable domain, remainder taken from reference TRBV28 and TRBJ2-4, is DVKVTQSSRYLVKRTGEKVFLECVQDMDHENMFWYRQDPGLGLRLIYFSYDVKMKEKGDIPEGYSVSREKKERFSLILESASTNQTSMYLCASSPMNPTKIAKNIQYFGAGTRLSVL.

The chain couples TRBV6-2 or TRBV6-3 to TRBJ2-1; 12 bases match TRBD2. CDR3 length: 16 residues. CDR1 is MNHEY and CDR2 is SVGEGT in the germline V gene. After removal of 4 bases from V and 4 bases from J, the junction contained 5 bases not matched to a gene. Written as DNA, the CDR3 is TGTGCCAGCAGTTTCCTAGCGGGAGGGCCATACAATGAGCAGTTCTTC. It specifies CASSFLAGGPYNEQFF.

This sequence joins TRBV20-1 and TRBJ1-5; D remains unclear. This CDR3 has 14 amino acids. Between the trimmed V and J ends, which lost 2 bases and 0 bases, there was a span of 8 bases. Germline assignment: CDR1 DFQATT and CDR2 SNEGSKA (reference sequence). The DNA of the CDR3 is TGCAGTGCTAGATCTGATTATAGCAATCAGCCCCAGCATTTT. Encoded protein: CSARSDYSNQPQHF.